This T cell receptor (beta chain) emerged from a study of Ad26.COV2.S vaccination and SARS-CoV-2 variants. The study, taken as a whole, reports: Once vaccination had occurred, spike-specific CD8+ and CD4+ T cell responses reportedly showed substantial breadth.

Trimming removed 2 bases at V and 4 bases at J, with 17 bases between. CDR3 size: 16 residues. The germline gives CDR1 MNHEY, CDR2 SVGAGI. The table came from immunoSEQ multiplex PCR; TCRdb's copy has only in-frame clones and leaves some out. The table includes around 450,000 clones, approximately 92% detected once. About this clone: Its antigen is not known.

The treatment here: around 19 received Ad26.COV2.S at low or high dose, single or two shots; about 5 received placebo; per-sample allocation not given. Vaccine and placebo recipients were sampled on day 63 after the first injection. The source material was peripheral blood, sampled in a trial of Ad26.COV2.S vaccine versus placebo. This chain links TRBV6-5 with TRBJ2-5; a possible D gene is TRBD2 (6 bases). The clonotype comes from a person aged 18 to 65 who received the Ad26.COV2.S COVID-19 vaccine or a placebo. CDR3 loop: CASSYGGTPAGETQYF. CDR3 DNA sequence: TGTGCCAGCAGTTACGGTGGGACTCCAGCCGGAGAGACCCAGTACTTC.